The clone carrying this TCR beta chain has a count of ten or more. Losses at the gene ends were 0 bases for V and 6 bases for J; bases not matched to a gene: 7. This CDR3 has 16 residues. The data belong to a study of T cells in Graves' hyperthyroidism and ophthalmopathy. In the study overall: At initial diagnosis, before any treatment had begun, peripheral blood was obtained.

Exclusions: uncontrolled infection, other autoimmune disease, pregnancy, lactation. Fresh 10 ml peripheral blood yielded PBMCs. RNA transcripts gave rise to amplified TCR beta CDR3 regions. HTBI primers were employed in a first-round RT-PCR of the TCR CDR3. TCRdb re-analysed the multiplex PCR reads in MiXCR, keeping a single row per CDR3 protein. The table lists fewer than 750,000 distinct CDR3 sequences, around 13% of them singletons. The sequencing input was blood. The chain links TRBV12-3 or TRBV12-4 to TRBJ2-1; TRBD2 matches at 8 bases. This receptor was obtained from a woman aged 50 to 60 with Graves' ophthalmopathy. CDR3 region: CASSLAAGRAPNEQFF. CDR3 in DNA: TGTGCCAGCAGTTTAGCAGCCGGGAGGGCCCCCAATGAGCAGTTCTTC.